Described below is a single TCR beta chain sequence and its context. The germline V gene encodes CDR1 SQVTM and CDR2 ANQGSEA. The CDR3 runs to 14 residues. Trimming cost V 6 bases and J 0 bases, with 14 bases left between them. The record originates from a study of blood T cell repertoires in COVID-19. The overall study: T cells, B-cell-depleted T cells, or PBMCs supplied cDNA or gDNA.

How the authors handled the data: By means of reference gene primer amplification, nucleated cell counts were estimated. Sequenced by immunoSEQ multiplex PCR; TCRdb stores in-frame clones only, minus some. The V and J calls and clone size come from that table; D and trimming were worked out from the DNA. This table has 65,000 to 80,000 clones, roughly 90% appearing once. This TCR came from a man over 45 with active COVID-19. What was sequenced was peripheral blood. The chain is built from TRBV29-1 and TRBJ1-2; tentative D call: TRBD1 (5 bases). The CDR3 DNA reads TGCAGCGTCCACTGGCGGGGACCTAACTATGGCTACACCTTC. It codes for CSVHWRGPNYGYTF.